This TCR beta chain was sequenced for a study of shared clonotypes between healthy human individuals. Trimming took 0 bases from V and 3 from J, leaving 6 bases between them. Germline assignment: CDR1 SGHRS and CDR2 YFSETQ. The CDR3 has 14 residues. Each subset's genomic DNA was split evenly across several immunoSEQ plates. Profiled with immunoSEQ multiplex PCR; TCRdb holds only in-frame clones, not every one. The sample contains hundreds of thousands of clones, over 60% of which appear only once. The TCR originated in a woman between 35 and 50 years old in good health. Some clones in this sample may be carry-over from other donors' samples. The chain employs TRBV5-1 and TRBJ1-4; D may be TRBD1 (5 bases). The sequencing sample was made of PBMCs. For the CDR3, the DNA is TGCGCCAGCAGCTTGGAGACAGCTAATGAAAAACTGTTTTTT. It specifies CASSLETANEKLFF.